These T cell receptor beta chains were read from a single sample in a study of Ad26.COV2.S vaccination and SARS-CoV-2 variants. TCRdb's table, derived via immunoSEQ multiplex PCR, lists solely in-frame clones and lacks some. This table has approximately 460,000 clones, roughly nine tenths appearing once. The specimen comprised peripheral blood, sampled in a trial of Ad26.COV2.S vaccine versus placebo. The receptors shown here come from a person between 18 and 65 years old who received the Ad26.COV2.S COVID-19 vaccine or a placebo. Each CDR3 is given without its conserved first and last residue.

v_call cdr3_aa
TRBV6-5 ASSPGGGQPQH
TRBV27 ASSFRTVNEQF
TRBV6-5 ASSYGSPMEKLF
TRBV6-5 ASRLAGRNIQY
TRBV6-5 ASSYGGLGGSPLH
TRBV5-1 ASSLAIGTGEKLF
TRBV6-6 ASSPTGDYGYT
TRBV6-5 ASSYSFPAGFFEQY
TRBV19 ASSIIWLAGGPGTGELF
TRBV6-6 ASRLRTGGNQPQH
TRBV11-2 ASSRTGSGYT
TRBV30 AWGRDSYEQY
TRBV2 ASSERAIQY
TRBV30 AWSSDYSSEQF
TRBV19 ASAWAGRTDTQY
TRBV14 ASSLTGWDSPLH
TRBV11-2 ASSSTADTGELF
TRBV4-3 ASSQAGLAGNTIY
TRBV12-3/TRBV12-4 ASSLTGWSGYT
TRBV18 ASSPTGTDNEKLF
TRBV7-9 ASSLTSGYNEQF
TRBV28 ASSPTAGTTYNEQF
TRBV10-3 AIRSSQGAGGNTIY
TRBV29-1 SVRTGSSTDTQY
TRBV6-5 ASSYKTGRETQY
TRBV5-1 ASSLDPIGTEAF
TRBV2 ASREGGYNEQF
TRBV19 ASRRTGIQPVGYT
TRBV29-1 SVEPQGRGQGAAPYGYT
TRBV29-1 SVVAESYEQY
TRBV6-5 ASTWDRYGYT
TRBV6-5 ASSFIGRNTEAF
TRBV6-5 ASSYSRPGGEQY
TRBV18 ASSPSSALYGYT
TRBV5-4 ASSLPGRRNTEAF
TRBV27 ASHRGTGELF
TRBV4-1 ASSQTGTYYEQY
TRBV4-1 ASSHIGMSYEQY
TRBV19 ASSLTRSSYNEQF
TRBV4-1 ASSQVGRDGNTIY
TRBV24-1 ATSDVTVQETQY
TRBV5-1 ASSLVGREYTNEQF
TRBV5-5 ASSPYQGAPEAF
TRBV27 ATRTGSLHEQF
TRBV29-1 SVVGTGAQGVGQY
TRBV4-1 ASSPTGGIRNIQY
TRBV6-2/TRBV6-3 ASSGQGETQY
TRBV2 ASSEEGGNKNEKLF
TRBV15 ATGTRNTGELF
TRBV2 ASTRLAGGDTQY
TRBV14 ASSQISGVAFTDTQY
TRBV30 AWNGGGYGYT
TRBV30 AWSQAGTGEAF
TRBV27 ASKGPSSYNSPLH
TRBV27 ASSSDRVYTQY